The clone carrying this T cell receptor beta chain occurred a few times. The record originates from a study of T cells in Graves' hyperthyroidism and ophthalmopathy. Germline V gene lookup returns CDR1 SGDLS and CDR2 YYNGEE. V was cut by 4 bases and J by 2 bases, with 13 bases left in between. The CDR3 has 15 residues. There were TCR beta CDR3 regions amplified from RNA transcripts. Primed by the HTBI set, a first-round RT-PCR was run on the TCR CDR3. TCRdb analysed the multiplex PCR reads with MiXCR anew, one entry per CDR3 protein. The sample lists hundreds of thousands of distinct CDR3 sequences, around 15% occurring once.

The sequence came from a woman aged 18-29 years with Graves' hyperthyroidism. This sequence joins TRBV9 and TRBJ1-5; D remains unclear. Sequenced: blood. For the CDR3, the DNA is TGTGCCAGCAGCTCGGGCCCCTGGGGCAATCAGCCCCAGCATTTT. Its translation: CASSSGPWGNQPQHF.